This T cell receptor beta chain emerged from a study of blood T cell repertoires in COVID-19. On the study more broadly: Samples representing acute and convalescent COVID-19 were sourced from the United States, Italy and Spain. Sources were T cells, B-cell-depleted T cells, or PBMCs; the material itself was cDNA or gDNA.

In the study's own analysis: Counts of nucleated cells, estimated from reference gene primer amplification, were obtained. The repertoire was sequenced with immunoSEQ multiplex PCR; TCRdb's copy has only in-frame clones and lacks some. From that table come the V and J calls and clone size; the DNA was used to work out D and trimming. The table lists a few hundred thousand clones, 70% to 90% of them singletons. The V and J ends lost 5 bases and 7 bases respectively, with 17 bases between them. Germline-derived CDR1 and CDR2 are MDHEN and SYDVKM. This CDR3 has 15 residues. The sequence came from a woman aged 55-70 years with acute or convalescent COVID-19. Sequencing was carried out using peripheral blood. The rearrangement uses TRBV28 and TRBJ1-4; maybe TRBD1 (5 bases). CDR3 nucleotides: TGTGCCAGCAGTGACCTCGGGGGTACGTCTGAAAAACTGTTTTTT. Its protein product is CASSDLGGTSEKLFF.